This note documents a single TCR beta chain sequence. This sample was taken from a study of blood T cell repertoires in COVID-19. Study-wide background: The analysed material was cDNA or gDNA that came from T cells, B-cell-depleted T cells, or PBMCs.

As processed by the authors: The assay estimated nucleated cells by amplifying reference gene primers. The protocol was immunoSEQ multiplex PCR, while the TCRdb copy is restricted to in-frame clones and leaves out a portion. Clonal size and the V and J genes are those of that table, whereas D and trimming came from the DNA. Of 200,000 to 250,000 clones detected, around 90% appear once; the ten largest clones hold just under 6.5%. The CDR3 covers 14 residues. V shed 2 bases, J shed 6 bases, and the junction held 5 bases outside the gene matches. The germline CDR1 and CDR2 sequences are MNHEY and SMNVEV (reference sequence). Clinical histories supplied by participants themselves formed the basis of cohort assignment.

The sequenced sample consisted of PBMCs or T cells enriched from blood (not recorded which). This clonotype originated in a woman aged 25 to 39 with acute COVID-19. This chain uses TRBV27 with TRBJ2-7; 9 nucleotides align to TRBD1. The CDR3 bases are TGTGCCAGCAGTTTACGGGACAGGGCAAGCGAGCAGTACTTC. Residues: CASSLRDRASEQYF.